The 14 T cell receptor beta chains given below trace back to one sample, sequenced in a study of T cell responses to AZD1222 COVID-19 vaccine. The protocol was immunoSEQ multiplex PCR, while the TCRdb copy is restricted to in-frame clones and leaves out a portion. The sample carries 180,000 or so clones, about 90% recorded once. The sample was peripheral blood, taken 28 days after the second AZD1222 dose. The receptors derive from an adult who received the AZD1222 COVID-19 vaccine.

V and J are TRBV9 and TRBJ1-5, with a weak D call TRBD1 (5 bases). V was cut by 2 bases and J by 9 bases, with 9 bases left in between. The CDR3 length is 12 residues. Germline-derived CDR1 and CDR2 are SGDLS and YYNGEE. CDR3 region: CASSVQGGPQHF. In DNA form, the CDR3 reads TGTGCCAGCAGCGTCCAGGGAGGGCCCCAGCATTTT.

V usage is TRBV27 and J usage is TRBJ2-5, with D uncertain. Between the trimmed V and J ends, which lost 2 bases and 4 bases, there was a span of 2 bases. The length of the CDR3 is 11 residues. The germline V gene has CDR1 MNHEY and CDR2 SMNVEV (reference sequence). In nucleotides, the CDR3 is TGTGCCAGCAGTTTAGGAGAGACCCAGTACTTC. Encoded protein: CASSLGETQYF.

The chain is built from TRBV5-5 and TRBJ1-5; D remains ambiguous. Germline lookup yields CDR1 SGHKS and CDR2 YYEKEE (reference sequence). CDR3 length: 14 residues. V was trimmed by 3 bases and J by 0 bases, leaving 7 bases between them. CDR3: CASSWTGSNQPQHF. CDR3 in DNA: TGTGCCAGCAGCTGGACCGGTAGCAATCAGCCCCAGCATTTT. Full variable domain (rest looked up from reference TRBV5-5 and TRBJ1-5): DAGVTQSPTHLIKTRGQQVTLRCSPISGHKSVSWYQQVLGQGPQFIFQYYEKEERGRGNFPDRFSARQFPNYSSELNVNALLLGDSALYLCASSWTGSNQPQHFGDGTRLSIL.

A single count supports this clone. The chain carries TRBV23-1 and TRBJ2-2, with D possibly TRBD1 on 6 matching bases. TRBV23-1 is assigned to the ORF class and has an uncertain function. The length of the CDR3 is 11 residues. CDR3 sequence: CVINRAGELFF. The CDR3 bases are TGCGTCATTAACAGGGCCGGGGAGCTGTTTTTT.

The table lists this clone with many counts. V usage is TRBV4-3 and J usage is TRBJ1-1; 9 bases fit TRBD1. Germline V gives CDR1 LGHNA, CDR2 YSLEER. This CDR3 comprises 14 residues. With 0 bases clipped from V and 10 bases from J, the junction kept 6 bases outside the gene matches. This CDR3 reads CASSQDGRGQGAFF. CDR3 nucleotides: TGCGCCAGCAGCCAAGATGGGCGGGGACAGGGAGCTTTCTTT.

This chain uses TRBV3-1 (or the pseudogene TRBV3-2) with TRBJ1-2; 7 bases agree with TRBD1. The CDR3 has 16 residues. Per the germline V gene, CDR1 is LGHDT and CDR2 is YNNKEL (reference sequence). Germline trimming cut 2 bases from V and 2 bases from J; bases unmatched to any gene: 8. The CDR3 protein is CASSQWGDRVNYGYTF. The CDR3 nucleotides read TGTGCCAGCAGCCAATGGGGTGACAGGGTAAACTATGGCTACACCTTC.

The chain links TRBV2 to TRBJ2-1; TRBD1 aligns across 8 bases. The CDR3 runs to 15 residues. The germline gives CDR1 SNHLY, CDR2 FYNNEI. V trimming: 6 bases; J trimming: 3 bases; junction bases outside the gene matches: 7. DNA for the CDR3: TGTGCCAGCAGCCCCAGGGGGCAGTACTACAATGAGCAGTTCTTC. Its protein product is CASSPRGQYYNEQFF.

The V and J genes are TRBV30 and TRBJ2-3; 14 bases fit TRBD2. J lost 1 base, V lost 3 bases, and 0 bases had no gene match. Germline-derived CDR1 and CDR2 are GTSNPN and SVGIG (reference sequence). The CDR3 contains 15 residues. As DNA, the CDR3 is TGTGCCTGGAGGGGACTAGCGGGGGGCACAGATACGCAGTATTTT. Amino acid sequence: CAWRGLAGGTDTQYF.

The V gene is TRBV6-5, the J gene TRBJ2-7, with 7 bases identical to TRBD1. The CDR3 totals 12 residues. Trimming at V came to 8 bases and at J to 5 bases, leaving 6 bases not matched to a gene. Germline V gene lookup returns CDR1 MNHEY and CDR2 SVGAGI. The CDR3 here is CASGDSPDEQYF. The DNA of the CDR3 is TGTGCCAGCGGGGACAGTCCGGACGAGCAGTACTTC.

V and J are TRBV9 and TRBJ2-1; D possibly corresponds to TRBD2 (7 bases). V lost 1 base, J lost 5 bases, and 13 bases lay in between. CDR1 is SGDLS and CDR2 is YYNGEE in the germline V gene. This CDR3 has 15 residues. The CDR3: CASSVQGGGHNEQFF. The CDR3 DNA follows: TGTGCCAGCAGCGTACAGGGCGGGGGCCACAATGAGCAGTTCTTC.

This chain uses TRBV5-5 with TRBJ1-2, with 8 bases that match TRBD1. The CDR3 extends over 14 amino acids. Germline CDR1 SGHKS, CDR2 YYEKEE (reference sequence). After removal of 4 bases from V and 4 bases from J, the junction contained 6 bases not matched to a gene. The CDR3: CASSPVDRGYGYTF. CDR3 in DNA: TGTGCCAGCAGCCCGGTAGACAGGGGCTATGGCTACACCTTC.

The chain is built from TRBV7-3 and TRBJ2-7; 9 bases align to TRBD1. Per germline, CDR1 SGHTA and CDR2 FQGTGA. The CDR3 is made up of 13 amino acids. The V gene end was trimmed by 3 bases and the J gene end by 5 bases; junction bases not matched to a gene: 2. CDR3 amino acids: CASSLRTGDEQYF. CDR3 DNA sequence: TGTGCCAGCAGCTTGCGGACAGGGGACGAGCAGTACTTC.

A remark on this clone: This specimen includes other DNA sequences encoding the same CDR3. This chain connects TRBV6-2 or TRBV6-3 to TRBJ1-1; no firm D call. Germline V gives CDR1 MNHEY, CDR2 SVGEGT. V was pared by 5 bases and J by 4 bases, with 11 bases between. The CDR3 has 13 residues. The CDR3 loop is CASSLAGRTEAFF. DNA of the CDR3: TGTGCCAGCAGTCTCGCCGGGCGCACTGAAGCTTTCTTT.

The chain employs TRBV4-2 and TRBJ2-2; perhaps TRBD1 as D (5 bases). In germline, CDR1 is LGHNA, CDR2 YNFKEQ. V was pared by 1 base and J by 3 bases, with 18 bases between. The CDR3 is made up of 18 amino acids. The CDR3 region has the DNA TGTGCCAGCAGCCAAGTAAGGGGTGGGTCGTCGCACACCGGGGAGCTGTTTTTT. It encodes CASSQVRGGSSHTGELFF.